The subject of this entry is one T cell receptor beta chain. The same CDR3 arises from other DNA sequences in this sample as well. The sample originates from a study of shared clonotypes between healthy human individuals. The CDR3 totals 10 residues. The ends were cut back, 2 bases at V and 5 bases at J, with 4 bases in the middle. Germline V gives CDR1 DFQATT, CDR2 SNEGSKA (reference sequence). Profiled with immunoSEQ multiplex PCR; TCRdb holds only in-frame clones, not every one. The sample records about 2.4 million clones, just over 90% being singletons. This receptor was identified in a young man in good health. This chain connects TRBV20-1 to TRBJ2-7; D remains ambiguous. The sequenced sample consisted of naive CD4+ T cells sorted from blood. Subset described: CD45RA+ positively selected. CDR3 amino acids: CSARRDEQYF. The CDR3 nucleotides read TGCAGTGCTAGAAGGGACGAGCAGTACTTC.